Presented here are 8 T cell receptor beta chains from one specimen sequenced in a study of shared clonotypes between healthy human individuals. TCRdb's table, derived via immunoSEQ multiplex PCR, lists solely in-frame clones and lacks some. The sample carries roughly 1,500,000 clones, 98% recorded once. The specimen sequenced was naive CD4+ T cells sorted from blood. Sample subset: CD45RA+ positively selected. These receptors all stem from a man aged 30 to 39 in good health.

V is TRBV10-3 and J is TRBJ1-4, with TRBD1 as a possible D gene (5 bases). The germline V and J ends were trimmed by 3 bases and 4 bases, with 9 bases remaining between them. Germline V gives CDR1 ENHRY, CDR2 SYGVKD. The CDR3 spans 14 residues. The CDR3 coding sequence is TGTGCCATCAGTGAAGGAGGGGTTAATGAAAAACTGTTTTTT. This translates into CAISEGGVNEKLFF.

The chain employs TRBV4-3 and TRBJ2-2, with TRBD1 matching over 8 bases. This CDR3 is 17 amino acids long. Per the germline V gene, CDR1 is LGHNA and CDR2 is YSLEER. Trimming cost V 0 bases and J 5 bases; bases outside gene matches: 8. The CDR3: CASSQDSRGRGTGELFF. The CDR3 nucleotides are TGCGCCAGCAGCCAAGATAGCAGGGGGCGAGGTACCGGGGAGCTGTTTTTT.

The rearrangement uses TRBV5-4 and TRBJ2-3; D unresolved. The CDR3 loop spans 14 amino acids. V was shortened by 4 bases and J by 3 bases, with 12 bases between the two germline ends. Germline CDR1 SGHNT, CDR2 YYREEE (reference sequence). The CDR3 loop is CASSLQIPTDTQYF. In nucleotides, the CDR3 is TGTGCCAGCAGCCTACAGATCCCGACAGATACGCAGTATTTT.

A note on this clone: Other DNA sequences in this sample translate to the same CDR3. The chain couples TRBV28 to TRBJ2-7, with no clear D. V lost 1 base and J lost 3, with 4 bases in between. The CDR3 is 12 amino acids. Germline V gene lookup returns CDR1 MDHEN and CDR2 SYDVKM. CDR3 residues: CASSLLGYEQYF. The CDR3 DNA is TGTGCCAGCAGTTTATTGGGCTACGAGCAGTACTTC.

The V gene is TRBV30, the J gene TRBJ2-7, with TRBD1 identical over 7 bases. The CDR3 loop spans 16 amino acids. With V trimmed by 3 bases and J by 2 bases, 13 bases remained unmatched. CDR1 and CDR2 (germline): GTSNPN, SVGIG (reference sequence). CDR3 DNA sequence: TGTGCCTGGAGGCCCGAGGGGACGAGGGGGCCCTACGAGCAGTACTTC. Its protein product is CAWRPEGTRGPYEQYF.

In regard to this clone: This CDR3 is also generated by other DNA sequences in the sample. V gene TRBV28 combines with J gene TRBJ2-7; 9 bases agree with TRBD2. V shed 6 bases, J shed 2 bases, and the junction held 2 bases outside the gene matches. This CDR3 region has 13 residues. Germline assignment: CDR1 MDHEN and CDR2 SYDVKM. The CDR3, as DNA: TGTGCCAGCAGGACTAGCGGAACCTACGAGCAGTACTTC. Its translation: CASRTSGTYEQYF.

This chain joins TRBV2 and TRBJ2-5, with 9 bases matching TRBD1. This CDR3 has 13 amino acids. Germline CDR1 and CDR2: SNHLY and FYNNEI. The V and J ends lost 5 bases and 4 bases, in that order; junction bases with no gene match: 2. Written as DNA, the CDR3 is TGTGCCAGCAGTCCGGGACAGGGAGAGACCCAGTACTTC. Its protein product is CASSPGQGETQYF.

The table lists this clone with a count of one. The chain links TRBV10-2 to TRBJ2-1; TRBD2 aligns across 12 bases. V lost 1 base and J lost 7; bases outside the gene matches: 2. The germline V gene has CDR1 WSHSY and CDR2 SAAADI. The CDR3 contains 15 residues. CDR3: CASSELLAGGNEQFF. Here the CDR3 DNA reads TGCGCCAGCAGTGAGTTGCTAGCGGGAGGGAATGAGCAGTTCTTC.